The clone carrying this T cell receptor (beta chain) came up many times. Its target is unknown. The germline gives CDR1 MNHEY, CDR2 SVGEGT. This CDR3 has 12 residues. V lost 6 bases and J lost 0, with 5 bases in between. This sample was included in a study of T-cell memory formation after mild COVID-19. Notes on the study in general: The study detected some responding clones in pre-infection memory, suggesting cross-reactive memory joined. Clones that contracted from day 15 to 85 were balanced CD4/CD8, while later expanders leaned CD4+.

Constant-segment-primed 5'RACE gave TCR alpha and TCR beta cDNA libraries with sample barcodes and UMIs. TCRdb used MiXCR to reprocess the 5' RACE reads, holding one entry per CDR3 protein. The table has around 310,000 distinct CDR3 sequences, under 25% seen once. The sequence was obtained from a young man who had mild COVID-19 (a few samples of this study predate the infection). Cell type and time point are not known. The J gene is TRBJ1-1, the V gene TRBV6-2 or TRBV6-3; D is ambiguous. The sequenced sample was PBMCs or a T cell subset sorted from them (not recorded which). In DNA form, the CDR3 reads TGTGCCAGCAGGTACATGAACACTGAAGCTTTCTTT. Translation gives CASRYMNTEAFF.